This T cell receptor beta chain was recovered during a study of naive and memory T cell subsets. Germline CDR1 MNHEY, CDR2 SVGAGI. The CDR3 is 17 amino acids. V dropped 1 base and J dropped 0 bases, with 14 bases sitting between them. A UMI-containing oligonucleotide was joined by 3' ligation to the TCR cDNA template. RNA was extracted from less than 3 ml of whole blood of healthy adults. Cells were not sorted; total RNA input targeted roughly 1 to 1,100 ng. About this clonotype: Its target is unknown.

Study outcomes and limitations: Potentially, T cell activation and differentiation skew this RNA-based measurement.

Ligated cDNA underwent four rounds of PCR with nested alpha and beta constant region primers and SP2. Blood and skin TCR RNA was reverse transcribed with alpha and beta constant primers. TCRdb independently ran MiXCR on the 5' RACE reads; one entry per CDR3 protein. The data hold about 62,000 distinct CDR3 sequences, with less than 10% observed a single time. V and J are TRBV6-5 and TRBJ2-3; no clear D gene. The TCR sequence derives from a female donor in good health. This chain's CDR3 is CASSYWRGEVSTDTQYF. Here the CDR3 DNA reads TGTGCCAGCAGTTACTGGAGAGGAGAAGTCAGCACAGATACGCAGTATTTT.